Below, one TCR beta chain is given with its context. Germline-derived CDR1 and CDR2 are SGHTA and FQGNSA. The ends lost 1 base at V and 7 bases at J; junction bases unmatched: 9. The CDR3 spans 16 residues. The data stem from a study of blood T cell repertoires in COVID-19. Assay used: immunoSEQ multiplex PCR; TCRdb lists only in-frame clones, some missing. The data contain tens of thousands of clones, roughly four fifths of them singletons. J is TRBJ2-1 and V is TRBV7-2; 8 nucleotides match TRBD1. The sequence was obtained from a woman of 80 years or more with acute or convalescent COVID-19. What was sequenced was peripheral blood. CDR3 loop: CASSLVGRGLANEQFF. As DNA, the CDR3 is TGTGCCAGCAGCTTAGTCGGCAGGGGGCTAGCAAATGAGCAGTTCTTC.